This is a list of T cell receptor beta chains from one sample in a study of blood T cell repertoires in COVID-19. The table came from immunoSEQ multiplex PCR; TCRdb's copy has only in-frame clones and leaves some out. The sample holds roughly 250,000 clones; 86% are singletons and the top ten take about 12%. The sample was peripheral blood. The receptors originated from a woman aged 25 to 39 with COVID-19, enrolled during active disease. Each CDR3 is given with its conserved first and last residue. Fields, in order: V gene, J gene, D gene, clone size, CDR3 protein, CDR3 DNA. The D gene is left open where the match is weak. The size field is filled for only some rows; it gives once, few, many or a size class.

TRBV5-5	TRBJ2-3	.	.	CASIKAWISSTDTQYF	TGTGCCAGCATAAAAGCGTGGATTTCTAGCACAGATACGCAGTATTTT
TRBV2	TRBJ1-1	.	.	CASSEWGQNTEAFF	TGTGCCAGCAGTGAATGGGGGCAAAACACTGAAGCTTTCTTT
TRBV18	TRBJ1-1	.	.	CASSPRTAGNTEAFF	TGTGCCAGCTCACCACGGACAGCGGGAAACACTGAAGCTTTCTTT
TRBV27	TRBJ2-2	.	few	CASLTVDGELFF	TGTGCCAGCTTGACAGTGGACGGGGAGCTGTTTTTT
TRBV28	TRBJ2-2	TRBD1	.	CASSWTGVNTGELFF	TGTGCCAGCAGTTGGACAGGGGTTAACACCGGGGAGCTGTTTTTT
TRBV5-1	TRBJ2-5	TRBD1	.	CASSLGTGGTETQYF	TGCGCCAGCAGCTTGGGGACAGGGGGCACAGAGACCCAGTACTTC
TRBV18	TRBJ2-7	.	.	CASSPGISYEQYF	TGTGCCAGCTCACCTGGCATCTCCTACGAGCAGTACTTC
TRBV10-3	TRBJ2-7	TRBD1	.	CATSRGYEQYF	TGTGCCACATCCAGGGGGTACGAGCAGTACTTC
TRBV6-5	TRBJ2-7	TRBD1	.	CASSRRTGNEQYF	TGTGCCAGCAGTCGCCGGACAGGGAACGAGCAGTACTTC
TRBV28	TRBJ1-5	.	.	CASLTEGGPQHF	TGTGCCAGTCTCACCGAGGGCGGCCCCCAGCATTTT
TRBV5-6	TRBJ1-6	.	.	CASSWGRNPPLHF	TGTGCCAGCAGCTGGGGCAGGAACCCACCCCTCCACTTT
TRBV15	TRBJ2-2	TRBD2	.	CATSGLYGGGSNTGELFF	TGTGCCACCAGCGGTCTGTACGGCGGGGGGTCCAACACCGGGGAGCTGTTTTTT
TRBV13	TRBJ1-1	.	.	CASSFNMNTEAFF	TGTGCCAGCAGCTTTAACATGAACACTGAAGCTTTCTTT
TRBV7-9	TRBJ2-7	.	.	CASSLARGTTYEQYF	TGTGCCAGCAGCTTAGCGCGGGGGACAACCTACGAGCAGTACTTC
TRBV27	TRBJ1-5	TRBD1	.	CASSLRQGDQPQHF	TGTGCCAGCAGTTTACGGCAGGGGGATCAGCCCCAGCATTTT
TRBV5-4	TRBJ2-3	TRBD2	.	CASSLRLAASTDTQYF	TGTGCCAGCAGCTTGCGACTAGCGGCTAGCACAGATACGCAGTATTTT
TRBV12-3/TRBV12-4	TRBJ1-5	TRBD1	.	CASTDRGLQPQHF	TGTGCCAGCACTGACAGGGGGCTTCAGCCCCAGCATTTT
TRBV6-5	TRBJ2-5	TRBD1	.	CASRGQGGGQETQYF	TGTGCCAGCAGGGGACAGGGAGGCGGCCAAGAGACCCAGTACTTC
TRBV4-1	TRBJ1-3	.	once	CASSPSTASSGNTIYF	TGCGCCAGCAGCCCCTCGACAGCAAGCTCTGGAAACACCATATATTTT
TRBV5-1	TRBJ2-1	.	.	CASSLEAGIYNEQFF	TGCGCCAGCAGCTTGGAGGCGGGGATCTACAATGAGCAGTTCTTC
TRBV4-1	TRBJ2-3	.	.	CASRSGSPSTDTQYF	TGCGCCAGCAGGTCGGGATCTCCTAGCACAGATACGCAGTATTTT
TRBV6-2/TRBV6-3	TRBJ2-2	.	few	CASSFPGNPPGELFF	TGTGCCAGCAGTTTCCCGGGAAACCCGCCCGGGGAGCTGTTTTTT
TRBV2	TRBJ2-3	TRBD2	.	CATAGVLAGGGTDTQYF	TGTGCCACCGCGGGGGTCTTAGCGGGGGGAGGAACAGATACGCAGTATTTT
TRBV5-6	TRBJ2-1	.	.	CASSLTQTRWFYNEQFF	TGTGCCAGCAGCCTAACCCAGACTAGGTGGTTCTACAATGAGCAGTTCTTC
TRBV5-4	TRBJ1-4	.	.	CASSLTGIEEKLFF	TGTGCCAGCAGCCTAACGGGAATTGAGGAAAAACTGTTTTTT